The present TCR beta chain was sequenced within a study of T cell repertoires and Cas9 in healthy adults (dated by TCRdb to the late 2010s). Background on the whole study: Within the CD4 and CD8 compartments, SpCas9-reactive T cells were assessed for multi-effector potency, cytotoxicity and lineage determination. Preexisting T cell immunity against the Streptococcus pyogenes Cas9 nuclease (SpCas9) used in CRISPR gene editing was examined in the study. Paper-wide results and their limitations: Proliferation and function of SpCas9-reactive effector T cells were reported to be mitigated in vitro by SpCas9-reactive regulatory T cells.

The library relied on the immunoSEQ multiplex PCR assay. Entries here come from immuneACCESS through TCRdb and include only in-frame sequences with V and J called. Some clones fail to appear in such tables; in the studies checked, an unresolved V gene covers under half of the shortfall, and the cause of the remainder is unknown. A total of under 25,000 clones appear in this sample, about 88% of them only once. Of the sample, roughly 0.69% falls within the top ten clones. Healthy humans were used as donors in the study. Worth noting for this clone: There is no known antigen for this receptor. Per-nucleotide qualities are absent, and no much larger clonotype sits a single base away.

Inclusive of the bounding cysteine and phenylalanine, the CDR3 is 18 residues long. Kept here is only the CDR3 DNA, which spans 54 bases and is read in frame from base 1. CDR1 and CDR2 (SGHTA, FQGNSA) derive from the germline V gene. V loses 5 bases of germline sequence and J loses 4 bases, and the interval between the two ends is 27 bases. Source material: CD4+ effector T cells (CD127+, CD25-, CD137-, CD154-) from PBMCs; culture status not recorded. The chain is made from TRBV7-2 and TRBJ2-7; the D gene may be TRBD1 or TRBD2, since each aligns over 6 bases. This sequence was found in a human donor in good health. The CDR3 region has the sequence CASSVEGGWGTLGYEQYF. The sequence in DNA is TGTGCCAGCAGCGTGGAGGGGGGATGGGGGACACTAGGATACGAGCAGTACTTC.